The 25 T cell receptor beta chains presented below share a single source sample, sequenced in a study of T cell responses to AZD1222 COVID-19 vaccine. Generated by immunoSEQ multiplex PCR, the TCRdb table keeps only in-frame clones and is missing some. The sample records approximately 160,000 clones, approximately 90% being singletons. This specimen was peripheral blood, taken on day 0 of AZD1222 vaccination. The receptor source for this set is an adult in good health.

V gene TRBV7-2 combines with J gene TRBJ1-5, with D possibly matching TRBD1 (6 bases). The germline gives CDR1 SGHTA, CDR2 FQGNSA. CDR3 length equals 15 residues. The V end lost 1 base, the J end lost 2 bases, and 9 bases lay between the germline ends. The CDR3 region has the DNA TGTGCCAGCAGCTTAGGAGGGGGGGGCAATCAGCCCCAGCATTTT. Protein: CASSLGGGGNQPQHF.

The J gene is TRBJ1-1, the V gene TRBV20-1, with D uncertain. Trimming cost V 4 bases and J 8 bases, with 11 bases left between them. This CDR3 is built from 11 residues. The germline V gene has CDR1 DFQATT and CDR2 SNEGSKA (reference sequence). For the CDR3, the DNA is TGCAGTGCTAACCCGGCTTCCGAAGCTTTCTTT. Its protein product is CSANPASEAFF.

The genes are TRBV4-1 and TRBJ1-6; tentative D call: TRBD1 (5 bases). Germline-derived CDR1 and CDR2 are MGHRA and YSYEKL. Trimming stripped 4 bases from V and 2 bases from J, with 15 bases between. The CDR3 runs 17 residues. CDR3 region: CASSPQLDTAYNSPLHF. For the CDR3, the DNA is TGCGCCAGCAGCCCACAATTGGACACCGCCTATAATTCACCCCTCCACTTT.

CDR3 residues: CASSRGTGSSYEQYF. CDR3 bases: TGTGCCAGCAGCCGAGGGACAGGGAGCTCCTACGAGCAGTACTTC. V and J are TRBV7-8 and TRBJ2-7, with 9 nucleotides matching TRBD1. CDR3 length equals 15 residues. Trimming took 5 bases from V and 0 from J; bases not matched to a gene: 5. Germline V gene sequence: CDR1 SGHVS, CDR2 FQNEAQ.

The chain joins TRBV27 to TRBJ2-7; 7 bases align to TRBD1. V gave up 5 bases and J gave up 3 bases; unmatched junction bases: 4. Germline CDR1 reads MNHEY; CDR2 reads SMNVEV (reference sequence). This CDR3 spans 13 amino acids. CDR3 amino acids: CASSRAGGYEQYF. CDR3 nucleotides: TGTGCCAGCAGTCGGGCAGGGGGCTACGAGCAGTACTTC.

The CDR3 reads CASSPAWGGADGYTF. In DNA form, the CDR3 reads TGTGCCAGTAGTCCGGCATGGGGGGGAGCGGATGGCTACACCTTC. The chain joins TRBV19 to TRBJ1-2, with a tentative D call TRBD1 (5 bases). The CDR3 runs 15 residues. V was trimmed by 5 bases and J by 6 bases, leaving 19 bases between them. Germline-derived CDR1 and CDR2 are LNHDA and SQIVND (reference sequence).

The chain has TRBV2 and TRBJ2-7; 8 bases are a match to TRBD1. V was clipped by 6 bases and J by 0 bases; unmatched bases: 7. There are 15 residues in the CDR3. The germline CDR1 and CDR2 sequences are SNHLY and FYNNEI. The CDR3 region is CASRDRDRFSYEQYF. For the CDR3, the DNA is TGTGCCAGCAGGGACCGGGACAGGTTCTCCTACGAGCAGTACTTC.

This chain joins TRBV13 and TRBJ2-7; D possibly matches TRBD1 or TRBD2 (5 bases each). This CDR3 has 14 amino acids. Germline V CDR1 and CDR2: PRHDT, FYEKMQ (reference sequence). Trimming stripped 5 bases from V and 4 bases from J, with 15 bases between. Written as DNA, the CDR3 is TGTGCCAGCAGCGACCGGGACGGTCCATACGAGCAGTACTTC. It translates to CASSDRDGPYEQYF.

This clone was observed once. The chain couples TRBV5-1 to TRBJ2-7; D is unresolved. The V gene's germline CDR1 is SGHRS and CDR2 YFSETQ. V shed 2 bases and J shed 9 bases, with 12 bases lying between them. The CDR3 consists of 12 residues. The CDR3 spells CASSLDPPVQYF. The CDR3 DNA is TGCGCCAGCAGCTTAGACCCCCCGGTGCAGTACTTC.

The rearrangement uses TRBV5-1 and TRBJ2-1, with 7 nucleotides matching TRBD2. The CDR3 runs 17 residues. CDR1 SGHRS and CDR2 YFSETQ come from the germline V gene. The V gene end was trimmed by 0 bases and the J gene end by 2 bases; junction bases not matched to a gene: 8. CDR3 protein: CASSLGEGAGTYNEQFF. The CDR3 DNA follows: TGCGCCAGCAGCTTGGGGGAGGGAGCCGGGACCTACAATGAGCAGTTCTTC.

V usage is TRBV6-2 or TRBV6-3 and J usage is TRBJ2-7; D is tentatively TRBD1 or TRBD2 (5 bases each). V shed 0 bases and J shed 6 bases, with 18 bases lying between them. This CDR3 has 16 residues. Germline V gene data show CDR1 as MNHEY and CDR2 as SVGEGT. The DNA for the CDR3 is TGTGCCAGCAGTTACTCGAAACGGGACCCTTTTCTCGAGCAGTACTTC. This encodes CASSYSKRDPFLEQYF.

The rearrangement joins TRBV2 to TRBJ2-5, with TRBD2 matching 12 bases. CDR1 is SNHLY, CDR2 FYNNEI, per germline. This CDR3 spans 15 amino acids. The J segment lost 7 bases and the V segment lost 7 bases, leaving 10 bases of the junction unmatched. Here the CDR3 DNA reads TGTGCCAGCATGACTAGCGGGGGCTACGGGGGGACCCAGTACTTC. Protein product: CASMTSGGYGGTQYF.

This chain connects TRBV14 to TRBJ2-2; weak D call: TRBD1 (5 bases). The CDR3 has 14 residues. V lost 4 bases, J lost 5 bases, and 11 bases lay in between. CDR1 SGHDN and CDR2 FVKESK come from the germline V gene. CDR3 amino acids: CASSRAGSTGELFF. The CDR3 bases are TGTGCCAGCAGCCGGGCAGGGTCTACCGGGGAGCTGTTTTTT.

The V and J genes are TRBV5-1 and TRBJ2-7; the D is unclear. The V gene lost 0 bases and the J gene lost 2 bases, with 12 bases spanning the gap. This CDR3 is 15 amino acids long. The V gene's germline CDR1 is SGHRS and CDR2 YFSETQ. The CDR3 reads CASSLAQSGAYEQYF. In DNA, the CDR3 is TGCGCCAGCAGCTTGGCCCAGTCGGGCGCCTACGAGCAGTACTTC.

This sequence joins TRBV10-3 and TRBJ1-3; the D is unclear. This CDR3 spans 15 amino acids. Germline CDR1 and CDR2: ENHRY and SYGVKD. The V end was cut by 2 bases, the J end by 2 bases, with 10 bases between. CDR3 coding DNA: TGTGCCATCAGTGAGGTGGGCCTCGCTGGAAACACCATATATTTT. Translated, it gives CAISEVGLAGNTIYF.

The rearrangement joins TRBV7-2 to TRBJ1-5; 7 positions agree with TRBD1. Germline V gene data show CDR1 as SGHTA and CDR2 as FQGNSA. Trimming cost V 0 bases and J 2 bases; bases outside gene matches: 10. This CDR3 has 18 residues. DNA for the CDR3: TGTGCCAGCAGCTTAGCGGGGGCAGGGGGATCTCGCAATCAGCCCCAGCATTTT. This encodes CASSLAGAGGSRNQPQHF. Based on the CDR3 plus reference TRBV7-2 and TRBJ1-5, the full variable domain is GAGVSQSPSNKVTEKGKDVELRCDPISGHTALYWYRQSLGQGLEFLIYFQGNSAPDKSGLPSDRFSAERTGGSVSTLTIQRTQQEDSAVYLCASSLAGAGGSRNQPQHFGDGTRLSIL.

The V gene is TRBV23-1, the J gene TRBJ1-5; 9 bases fit TRBD1. TRBV23-1 is assigned to the ORF class and has an uncertain function. The CDR3 runs to 16 residues. V lost 7 bases and J lost 3; bases outside the gene matches: 10. CDR3 DNA sequence: TGCGCCAGCACCAAGGACAGGGGAGCTATCAATCAGCCCCAGCATTTT. This encodes CASTKDRGAINQPQHF.

The chain combines TRBV19 with TRBJ2-7; D is undetermined. The CDR3 spans 14 residues. V was shortened by 7 bases and J by 0 bases, with 13 bases between the two germline ends. In germline, CDR1 is LNHDA, CDR2 SQIVND (reference sequence). This chain's CDR3 is CASTEGRNSYEQYF. The CDR3 DNA reads as TGTGCCAGTACCGAAGGGCGTAACTCCTACGAGCAGTACTTC. Complete variable domain (other parts from reference TRBV19 and TRBJ2-7): DGGITQSPKYLFRKEGQNVTLSCEQNLNHDAMYWYRQDPGQGLRLIYYSQIVNDFQKGDIAEGYSVSREKKESFPLTVTSAQKNPTAFYLCASTEGRNSYEQYFGPGTRLTVT.

The J gene is TRBJ1-1, the V gene TRBV19; D unclear. This CDR3 is built from 12 residues. With 3 bases removed from V and 7 bases from J, the gap between germline ends came to 9 bases. Per the germline V gene, CDR1 is LNHDA and CDR2 is SQIVND (reference sequence). CDR3 nucleotide sequence: TGTGCCAGTAGTATTTTCTCCGGTGAAGCTTTCTTT. Its protein product is CASSIFSGEAFF.

This clone was counted a single time. V gene TRBV5-1 combines with J gene TRBJ1-1; 8 positions match TRBD1. The CDR3 sequence is 17 residues long. From germline, CDR1 is SGHRS and CDR2 YFSETQ. V trimming: 4 bases; J trimming: 2 bases; junction bases outside the gene matches: 13. The CDR3 sequence is CASSNPGQAVPNTEAFF. CDR3 sequence (DNA): TGCGCCAGCAGCAATCCGGGACAGGCCGTTCCAAACACTGAAGCTTTCTTT.

Remarks on this clone: Mismatch with germline at one junction end may stem from a read error. The chain couples TRBV11-2 to TRBJ1-1; weak D call: TRBD1 (6 bases). Germline-derived CDR1 and CDR2 are SGHAT and FQNNGV. The CDR3 has 19 amino acids. The CDR3 spells CTSSLDKIVQDRRRTEAFF. As DNA, the CDR3 is TGTACCAGCAGCTTAGATAAGATTGTCCAGGACAGACGACGCACTGAAGCTTTCTTT.

The V and J genes are TRBV6-5 and TRBJ1-2; D gene ambiguous. Trimming left V 4 bases short and J 8 bases short, with 17 bases between. CDR1 is MNHEY, CDR2 SVGAGI, per germline. The CDR3 spans 14 residues. The CDR3 DNA follows: TGTGCCAGCAGTTTTAGCAAACGGGTAGAGGGCTACACCTTC. Translation gives CASSFSKRVEGYTF.

V usage is TRBV27 and J usage is TRBJ1-4, with D unresolved. The V end lost 3 bases, the J end lost 5 bases, and 13 bases lay between the germline ends. The CDR3 is 15 amino acids. Germline CDR1 and CDR2: MNHEY and SMNVEV (reference sequence). This CDR3 is CASSFWSGLNEKLFF. The CDR3 DNA follows: TGTGCCAGCAGTTTTTGGTCGGGCCTCAATGAAAAACTGTTTTTT.

J is TRBJ2-6 and V is TRBV30, with a weak D call TRBD2 (5 bases). Germline V gives CDR1 GTSNPN, CDR2 SVGIG (reference sequence). V lost 6 bases and J lost 0, with 15 bases in between. This CDR3 is 16 amino acids long. In nucleotides, the CDR3 is TGTGCCTGCCCCGTCGGAGGCGGCTCTGGGGCCAACGTCCTGACTTTC. Its protein product is CACPVGGGSGANVLTF. The whole variable domain, filled in from reference TRBV30 and TRBJ2-6, reads SQTIHQWPATLVQPVGSPLSLECTVEGTSNPNLYWYRQAAGRGLQLLFYSVGIGQISSEVPQNLSASRPQDRQFILSSKKLLLSDSGFYLCACPVGGGSGANVLTFGAGSRLTVL.

The chain joins TRBV7-3 to TRBJ1-1; D uncertain. Germline CDR1 reads SGHTA; CDR2 reads FQGTGA. The CDR3 covers 13 residues. V was cut by 2 bases and J by 1 base, with 5 bases left in between. In DNA, the CDR3 is TGTGCCAGCAGCTTATCAGGGAACACTGAAGCTTTCTTT. As protein: CASSLSGNTEAFF.